A single sample gave rise to the 18 T cell receptor beta chains below, sequenced in a study of PD-L1 blockade in urothelial cancer. Profiling relied on immunoSEQ multiplex PCR, and the TCRdb table lists in-frame clones only, not all of them. The table has about 39,000 clones, approximately 91% seen once; the top ten hold roughly 10%. Indicated time point: pretreatment peripheral blood. The sequences come from PBMCs, collected around atezolizumab (anti-PD-L1) treatment. The receptor source for this set is a woman aged 55-70 years with urothelial cancer.

J is TRBJ1-2 and V is TRBV6-1; 11 bases align to TRBD1. The CDR3 runs to 16 residues. Per the germline V gene, CDR1 is MNHNS and CDR2 is SASEGT. V shed 4 bases, J shed 4 bases, and the junction held 8 bases outside the gene matches. In DNA, the CDR3 is TGTGCCAGCAGTGTCCCCCCGGGACAGGGGGGCTATGGCTACACCTTC. Its protein is CASSVPPGQGGYGYTF.

The chain couples TRBV4-2 to TRBJ2-1, with TRBD2 identical over 9 bases. Germline V gene data show CDR1 as LGHNA and CDR2 as YNFKEQ. CDR3 size: 17 residues. J lost 7 bases, V lost 4 bases, and 14 bases had no gene match. CDR3 protein: CASSRELAGSLKNEQFF. In DNA, the CDR3 is TGTGCCAGCAGCCGAGAACTAGCGGGCAGCCTAAAGAATGAGCAGTTCTTC.

This sequence joins TRBV25-1 and TRBJ2-2; 10 nucleotides match TRBD2. V was pared by 6 bases and J by 7 bases, with 11 bases of the junction left unmatched. The CDR3 length is 16 residues. Germline values: CDR1 MGHDK, CDR2 SYGVNS. The chain's CDR3 is CASSLAGASGGGELFF. The CDR3 nucleotides are TGTGCCAGCAGCCTAGCGGGAGCCTCGGGGGGCGGGGAGCTGTTTTTT. The complete variable domain, with remaining parts taken from reference TRBV25-1 and TRBJ2-2, reads EADIYQTPRYLVIGTGKKITLECSQTMGHDKMYWYQQDPGMELHLIHYSYGVNSTEKGDLSSESTVSRIRTEHFPLTLESARPSHTSQYLCASSLAGASGGGELFFGEGSRLTVL.

The chain combines TRBV9 with TRBJ2-2; a weak D match, TRBD1 (6 bases). The CDR3 loop spans 15 amino acids. The V end lost 7 bases, the J end lost 0 bases, and 13 bases lay between the germline ends. CDR1 and CDR2 (germline): SGDLS, YYNGEE. The CDR3 sequence: CASPRQDTNTGELFF. DNA for the CDR3: TGTGCCAGCCCCCGACAGGACACGAACACCGGGGAGCTGTTTTTT.

The chain is built from TRBV7-9 and TRBJ2-5, with D hard to call. This CDR3 comprises 14 residues. Germline CDR1 SEHNR, CDR2 FQNEAQ (reference sequence). V was trimmed by 5 bases and J by 5 bases, leaving 15 bases between them. Here the CDR3 DNA reads TGTGCCAGCAGCCCGGGTCAACCTGGGGAGACCCAGTACTTC. It translates to CASSPGQPGETQYF.

This rearrangement joins TRBV4-1 to TRBJ2-7; 8 nucleotides line up with TRBD2. J gave up 3 bases and V 4 bases, and 8 bases lay outside the gene matches. CDR3 length: 15 amino acids. The V gene's germline CDR1 is MGHRA and CDR2 YSYEKL. The chain's CDR3 is CASSRGSGTSYEQYF. CDR3 coding DNA: TGCGCCAGCAGCCGAGGTTCCGGGACTAGCTACGAGCAGTACTTC.

The chain uses TRBV6-6 and TRBJ2-2; D may be TRBD1 (6 bases). The CDR3 runs to 15 residues. Germline V gene data show CDR1 as MNHNY and CDR2 as SVGAGI (reference sequence). Deletions cut 2 bases from V and 4 bases from J, with 11 bases between. CDR3 sequence (DNA): TGTGCCAGCAGTTACGGGGGACAAACCACCGGGGAGCTGTTTTTT. As protein: CASSYGGQTTGELFF.

The chain links TRBV28 to TRBJ1-3, with D perhaps matching TRBD1 (5 bases). The ends were cut back, 7 bases at V and 2 bases at J, with 12 bases in the middle. Germline V gene sequence: CDR1 MDHEN, CDR2 SYDVKM. This CDR3 comprises 14 residues. CDR3 amino acids: CASKVGGTGNTIYF. DNA for the CDR3: TGTGCCAGCAAGGTTGGGGGGACTGGAAACACCATATATTTT.

The V and J genes are TRBV5-1 and TRBJ2-3; no reliable D call. Germline CDR1 and CDR2: SGHRS and YFSETQ. The V end lost 4 bases, the J end lost 2 bases, and 11 bases lay between the germline ends. This CDR3 spans 14 amino acids. The CDR3 reads CASSESDLTDTQYF. Here the CDR3 DNA reads TGCGCCAGCAGCGAAAGCGATCTCACAGATACGCAGTATTTT. Filled out from reference TRBV5-1 and TRBJ2-3, the complete variable domain reads KAGVTQTPRYLIKTRGQQVTLSCSPISGHRSVSWYQQTPGQGLQFLFEYFSETQRNKGNFPGRFSGRQFSNSRSEMNVSTLELGDSALYLCASSESDLTDTQYFGPGTRLTVL.

The gene calls are TRBV5-4 and TRBJ1-2; TRBD1 aligns across 7 bases. V shed 0 bases, J shed 3 bases, and the junction held 2 bases outside the gene matches. The CDR3 is made up of 14 amino acids. Germline CDR1 SGHNT, CDR2 YYREEE (reference sequence). The CDR3 nucleotides read TGTGCCAGCAGCTTGGGTCAGGGGGACTATGGCTACACCTTC. This codes for CASSLGQGDYGYTF.

This chain connects TRBV5-8 to TRBJ2-5; D remains ambiguous. The CDR3 spans 14 residues. The germline V gene has CDR1 SGHTS and CDR2 YDEGEE. Trimming cost V 0 bases and J 6 bases, with 12 bases left between them. Here the CDR3 reads CASSLGGPEQTQYF. In DNA, the CDR3 is TGTGCCAGCAGCTTGGGTGGGCCGGAACAGACCCAGTACTTC.

V and J are TRBV5-1 and TRBJ2-3; 10 bases fit TRBD2. With 1 base clipped from V and 6 bases from J, the junction kept 5 bases outside the gene matches. Germline V gene sequence: CDR1 SGHRS, CDR2 YFSETQ. This CDR3 is built from 15 residues. CDR3 DNA: TGCGCCAGCAGCTTGAGCCTAGCGGGAGTGGATACGCAGTATTTT. Protein sequence: CASSLSLAGVDTQYF.

The chain combines TRBV14 with TRBJ2-7, with 10 bases aligning to TRBD2. J gave up 4 bases and V 0 bases, and 6 bases lay outside the gene matches. Germline lookup yields CDR1 SGHDN and CDR2 FVKESK. The CDR3 length is 16 residues. The CDR3 DNA sequence: TGTGCCAGCAGCCAAGAGGGGGCTAGCGGGAGATACGAGCAGTACTTC. Protein product: CASSQEGASGRYEQYF.

The rearrangement links TRBV18 to TRBJ2-7; TRBD1 aligns across 7 bases. The J segment lost 5 bases and the V segment lost 5 bases, leaving 9 bases of the junction unmatched. CDR3 size: 14 residues. The germline V gene has CDR1 KGHSH and CDR2 LQKENI. Written as DNA, the CDR3 is TGTGCCAGCTCAATGCGAGGGGACAGCCACGAGCAGTACTTC. Its protein product is CASSMRGDSHEQYF.

This chain uses TRBV7-9 with TRBJ2-5; 9 bases fit TRBD2. The CDR3 runs to 18 residues. Trimming at V came to 4 bases and at J to 4 bases, leaving 16 bases not matched to a gene. CDR1 SEHNR and CDR2 FQNEAQ come from the germline V gene (reference sequence). This CDR3 is CASSSNPRKLAGRETQYF. The CDR3, as DNA: TGTGCCAGCAGCTCCAACCCTAGGAAGCTAGCGGGAAGAGAGACCCAGTACTTC.

The J gene is TRBJ1-5, the V gene TRBV4-1; unclear D gene. Trimming pared 4 bases from V and 5 bases from J, leaving 15 bases between. Germline V lookup: CDR1 MGHRA, CDR2 YSYEKL. The CDR3 runs 15 residues. The CDR3 coding sequence is TGCGCCAGCAGCCTGGGCGTGATCGTGGATCAGCCCCAGCATTTT. Translated, it gives CASSLGVIVDQPQHF.

The chain employs TRBV27 and TRBJ1-1; D is unresolved. V lost 7 bases to trimming and J lost 1 base, with 16 bases between them. This CDR3 spans 15 amino acids. The germline gives CDR1 MNHEY, CDR2 SMNVEV (reference sequence). The CDR3 region is CASKPLEVRNTEAFF. The CDR3 DNA reads TGTGCCAGCAAACCTTTGGAGGTTCGGAACACTGAAGCTTTCTTT.

V is TRBV28 and J is TRBJ2-5, with D possibly TRBD1 on 6 matching bases. Trimming took 4 bases from V and 4 from J, leaving 13 bases between them. Germline assignment: CDR1 MDHEN and CDR2 SYDVKM. The CDR3 runs 14 residues. The CDR3 loop reads CASSSNRGLETQYF. CDR3 DNA sequence: TGTGCCAGCAGTTCCAATAGGGGGTTAGAGACCCAGTACTTC. Based on the CDR3 plus reference TRBV28 and TRBJ2-5, the full variable domain is DVKVTQSSRYLVKRTGEKVFLECVQDMDHENMFWYRQDPGLGLRLIYFSYDVKMKEKGDIPEGYSVSREKKERFSLILESASTNQTSMYLCASSSNRGLETQYFGPGTRLLVL.